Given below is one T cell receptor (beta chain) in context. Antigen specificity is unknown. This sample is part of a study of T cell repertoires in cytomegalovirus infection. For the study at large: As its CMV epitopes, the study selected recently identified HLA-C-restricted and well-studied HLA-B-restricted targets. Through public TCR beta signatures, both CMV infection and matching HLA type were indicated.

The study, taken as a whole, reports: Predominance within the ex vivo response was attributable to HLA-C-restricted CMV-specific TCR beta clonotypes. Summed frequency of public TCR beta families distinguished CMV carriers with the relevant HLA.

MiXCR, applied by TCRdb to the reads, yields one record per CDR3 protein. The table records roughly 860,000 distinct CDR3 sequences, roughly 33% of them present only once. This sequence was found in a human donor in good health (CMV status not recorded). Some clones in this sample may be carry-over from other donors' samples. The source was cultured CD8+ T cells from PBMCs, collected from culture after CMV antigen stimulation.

The CDR3 sequence: CSAFIEAAADTQYF. CDR3 DNA: TGCAGCGCTTTCATCGAAGCGGCCGCAGATACGCAGTATTTT. The chain is built from TRBV29-1 and TRBJ2-3; tentatively, D is TRBD2 (5 bases). CDR1 and CDR2 (germline): SQVTM, ANQGSEA. The V end was cut by 7 bases, the J end by 4 bases, with 18 bases between. This CDR3 is built from 14 residues.